These T cell receptor beta chains were read from a single sample in a study of blood T cells in healthy people across ages. Via MiXCR, TCRdb re-called the 5' RACE reads, giving one row per CDR3 protein. Found here are some 700,000 distinct CDR3 sequences, around 46% of them singletons; the top ten hold 20% to 25%. Sequenced material: blood. The receptors come from an older woman in good health. CDR3s include the opening cysteine and the closing phenylalanine or tryptophan. Fields, in order: V gene, D gene, J gene, clone size, CDR3 protein, CDR3 DNA. The D gene is left open where the match is weak. Size tells how often a clone was seen (once, few, many) or the class of an expanded clone, and some rows leave it out.

TRBV5-5	-	TRBJ1-2	-	CASSLQVTNYGYTF	TGTGCCAGCAGCTTACAGGTTACTAACTATGGCTACACCTTC
TRBV12-3/TRBV12-4	TRBD2	TRBJ2-7	many	CASSSSGGYEQYF	TGTGCCAGCAGCTCTAGCGGGGGGTACGAGCAGTACTTC
TRBV25-1	TRBD2	TRBJ2-3	-	CASSESQAGATSGDTQYF	TGTGCCAGCAGTGAAAGTCAAGCGGGGGCGACCTCCGGAGATACGCAGTATTTT
TRBV20-1	-	TRBJ1-5	few	CSARPPWGQGGGQPQHF	TGCAGTGCTAGACCACCGTGGGGGCAGGGTGGCGGTCAGCCCCAGCATTTT
TRBV29-1	-	TRBJ2-7	many	CSGGLSEDEQYF	TGCAGCGGGGGACTGTCGGAGGACGAGCAGTACTTC
TRBV28	-	TRBJ2-7	few	CASSFRGRTVRYEQYF	TGTGCCAGCAGTTTTAGGGGGAGGACAGTTCGTTACGAGCAGTACTTC
TRBV11-1	-	TRBJ2-1	-	CASSLAQGGSYNEQFF	TGTGCCAGCAGCTTAGCGCAGGGCGGCTCCTACAATGAGCAGTTCTTC
TRBV21-1	-	TRBJ2-2	-	CASWEGGPNTGELFF	TGTGCCAGCTGGGAGGGGGGGCCGAACACCGGGGAGCTGTTTTTT
TRBV12-3/TRBV12-4	TRBD1	TRBJ1-4	many	CASSAQGVAEKLFF	TGTGCCAGCAGCGCACAGGGGGTAGCGGAAAAACTGTTTTTT
TRBV7-2	-	TRBJ2-7	-	CASSLVVGFGHEQYF	TGTGCCAGCAGCTTAGTGGTAGGGTTCGGTCACGAGCAGTACTTC
TRBV11-3	TRBD1	TRBJ2-6	-	CASSPGQGQGGANVLTF	TGTGCCAGCAGCCCGGGACAGGGCCAAGGGGGGGCCAACGTCCTGACTTTC
TRBV20-1	-	TRBJ2-1	-	CSARVSTRLGNEQFF	TGCAGTGCTAGAGTATCTACCCGCCTTGGCAATGAGCAGTTCTTC
TRBV18	-	TRBJ1-2	-	CASSPPGANYGYTF	TGTGCCAGCTCACCCCCAGGAGCAAACTATGGCTACACCTTC
TRBV9	TRBD2	TRBJ2-7	-	CASSTSGGGSCEQYF	TGTGCCAGCAGCACTAGCGGGGGGGGGTCCTGCGAGCAGTACTTC
TRBV10-3	-	TRBJ1-2	-	CAIRARGGTDYGYTF	TGTGCCATCAGGGCCCGGGGGGGGACGGACTATGGCTACACCTTC
TRBV6-2/TRBV6-3	-	TRBJ2-5	many	CASSETEETQYF	TGTGCCAGCAGTGAGACAGAAGAGACCCAGTACTTC
TRBV6-5	-	TRBJ1-6	-	CASSPDRSSYNSPLHF	TGTGCCAGCAGCCCAGACCGGAGCTCCTATAATTCACCCCTCCACTTT